The sequence of this T cell receptor beta chain was determined in a study of siplizumab effects on memory and regulatory T cells. Points from the study as a whole: Siplizumab conditions gave an average of around 70% Treg-derived mappable alloreactive CD4+ clones, versus approximately 27% for controls. Both greater diversity than memory cells and a major contribution to the alloresponse seemed to characterize naive T cells. It was never confirmed that proliferating Tregs from siplizumab cultures were suppressive. Phenotypic classification as naive or memory proved unattainable for roughly 80-96% of proliferating CD4+ or CD8+ clones.

Sequencing used immunoSEQ multiplex PCR; TCRdb keeps in-frame clones, though not all of them. Among 70,000 to 100,000 clones, approximately 94% were seen once, and the ten largest hold 6.5%. Details on this clone: Its antigen is unidentified.

The CDR3 length is 12 residues. Germline loops: CDR1 LNHDA, CDR2 SQIVND (reference sequence). V lost 5 bases and J 4 bases, leaving 9 bases between the germline ends. The sequencing input was CD8+ T cells sorted from blood. This chain uses TRBV19 with TRBJ2-7; no definite D call. This clonotype was sampled from a human donor in good health. CDR3 nucleotides: TGTGCCAGTAGTTCCGGTTCTTACGAGCAGTACTTC. It is translated as CASSSGSYEQYF. Full variable domain (missing parts from reference TRBV19 and TRBJ2-7): DGGITQSPKYLFRKEGQNVTLSCEQNLNHDAMYWYRQDPGQGLRLIYYSQIVNDFQKGDIAEGYSVSREKKESFPLTVTSAQKNPTAFYLCASSSGSYEQYFGPGTRLTVT.